Below are 8 T cell receptor beta chains sequenced from a single sample in a study of blood T cell repertoires in COVID-19. The method was immunoSEQ multiplex PCR; TCRdb's version includes in-frame clones alone and lacks a portion of them. This sample carries around 100,000 clones, roughly 88% of them seen once, and the ten largest clones take 0.83%. The sequenced material came from peripheral blood. These receptors were obtained from a woman between 70 and 85 years old with acute or convalescent COVID-19.

This clone was detected only a few times. The rearrangement uses TRBV9 and TRBJ2-1; TRBD2 aligns across 7 bases. V lost 4 bases, J lost 10 bases, and 11 bases stayed unmatched. The length of the CDR3 is 14 residues. CDR1 SGDLS and CDR2 YYNGEE come from the germline V gene. The CDR3 protein is CASSFLGAGSEQFF. CDR3 in DNA: TGTGCCAGCAGCTTTTTGGGAGCGGGGAGCGAGCAGTTCTTC.

V is TRBV5-4 and J is TRBJ2-1, with no clear D. The CDR3 covers 16 residues. Germline CDR1 and CDR2: SGHNT and YYREEE (reference sequence). The ends were cut back, 5 bases at V and 1 base at J, with 16 bases in the middle. This CDR3 is CASSRQSGKSYNEQFF. Written as DNA, the CDR3 is TGTGCCAGCAGTCGCCAATCTGGCAAATCCTACAATGAGCAGTTCTTC.

This chain links TRBV13 with TRBJ2-2; D is perhaps TRBD2 (6 bases). Germline-derived CDR1 and CDR2 are PRHDT and FYEKMQ (reference sequence). The CDR3 loop spans 18 amino acids. V was trimmed by 3 bases and J by 6 bases, leaving 23 bases between them. Written as DNA, the CDR3 is TGTGCCAGCAGCTTCCAAGGTTGGGGCGGGGTCTTGCCCGGGGAGCTGTTTTTT. Translation: CASSFQGWGGVLPGELFF.

This clone has a single count. The rearrangement links TRBV6-1 to TRBJ2-4; tentatively, D is TRBD1 (6 bases). Germline V gene lookup returns CDR1 MNHNS and CDR2 SASEGT. This CDR3 has 14 amino acids. The germline V and J ends were trimmed by 2 bases and 1 base, with 6 bases remaining between them. The CDR3 protein is CASSETGAKNIQYF. DNA for the CDR3: TGTGCCAGCAGTGAAACAGGGGCCAAAAACATTCAGTACTTC.

This rearrangement joins TRBV19 to TRBJ2-3, with D possibly TRBD2 on 5 matching bases. Germline V gives CDR1 LNHDA, CDR2 SQIVND (reference sequence). V gave up 0 bases and J gave up 4 bases, with 8 bases separating them. This CDR3 spans 14 amino acids. The CDR3: CASSIEPEADTQYF. DNA of the CDR3: TGTGCCAGTAGTATAGAACCGGAGGCAGATACGCAGTATTTT.

The gene calls are TRBV19 and TRBJ2-6; 8 bases align to TRBD1. The ends lost 5 bases at V and 2 bases at J; junction bases unmatched: 5. Germline CDR1 and CDR2: LNHDA and SQIVND (reference sequence). The CDR3 totals 16 residues. CDR3 nucleotide sequence: TGTGCCAGTAGTGCCCGACAGGGGCCTGGGGCCAACGTCCTGACTTTC. It is translated as CASSARQGPGANVLTF.

This clone has only a few counts. The chain is built from TRBV5-1 and TRBJ1-3, with D maybe TRBD1 (5 bases). The CDR3 is 15 residues long. Germline loops: CDR1 SGHRS, CDR2 YFSETQ. Trimming left V 4 bases short and J 4 bases short, with 15 bases between. The CDR3 loop is CASSHSGDYGNTIYF. The CDR3 DNA sequence: TGCGCCAGCAGCCACTCTGGGGACTACGGAAACACCATATATTTT.

CDR3 in DNA: TGTGCCAGCAGTTTTCGAGGAGGGGCCCTTAGCGACGAGCAGTACTTC. Protein: CASSFRGGALSDEQYF. J is TRBJ2-7 and V is TRBV28; a weak D match, TRBD2 (6 bases). This CDR3 has 16 residues. Deletions cut 3 bases from V and 5 bases from J, with 20 bases between. Germline CDR1 reads MDHEN; CDR2 reads SYDVKM.